The rows below give T cell receptor beta chains drawn from one sample of a study of blood T cell repertoires in COVID-19. The table came from immunoSEQ multiplex PCR; TCRdb's copy has only in-frame clones and leaves some out. Here the sample spans around 170,000 clones, roughly 84% being singletons. The specimen was peripheral blood. All receptors derive from a man aged 18 to 29 with active or convalescent COVID-19. Each CDR3 is given with its conserved first and last residue. Fields, in order: V gene, CDR3 length, D gene, J gene, clone size, CDR3 protein, CDR3 DNA. A D gene is named only where the DNA matches it firmly. Clone size is given for some rows only: seen once, a few or many times, or a class if the clone is expanded.

TRBV18	15	TRBD2	TRBJ2-1	-	CASSPDVAGRNEQFF	TGTGCCAGCTCACCAGATGTAGCGGGTCGTAATGAGCAGTTCTTC
TRBV2	14	TRBD2	TRBJ2-1	-	CASRPGTSSNEQFF	TGTGCCAGCAGGCCCGGGACTAGTAGCAATGAGCAGTTCTTC
TRBV19	12	TRBD2	TRBJ2-7	-	CASSEGGDEQYF	TGTGCCAGTAGTGAGGGAGGGGACGAGCAGTACTTC
TRBV5-4	11	-	TRBJ2-7	-	CASSLTDEQYF	TGTGCCAGCAGCTTGACAGACGAGCAGTACTTC
TRBV28	12	-	TRBJ1-5	-	CASRQPNQPQHF	TGTGCCAGCAGACAGCCCAATCAGCCCCAGCATTTT
TRBV6-1	21	TRBD1	TRBJ2-3	few	CASSEAGDRGLIGGRTDTQYF	TGTGCCAGCAGTGAAGCGGGGGACAGGGGACTGATTGGGGGTCGGACAGATACGCAGTATTTT
TRBV19	15	-	TRBJ2-5	-	CASSPRDIGQETQYF	TGTGCCAGTAGTCCACGGGACATAGGGCAAGAGACCCAGTACTTC
TRBV19	19	TRBD2	TRBJ2-1	few	CASSPSGLVRANSYNEQFF	TGTGCCAGTAGTCCCTCAGGACTAGTCAGGGCCAACTCCTACAATGAGCAGTTCTTC
TRBV30	14	-	TRBJ1-1	-	CAWSATGQNTEAFF	TGTGCCTGGAGTGCTACAGGGCAGAACACTGAAGCTTTCTTT
TRBV7-2	14	-	TRBJ2-1	-	CASSLDRRGNEQFF	TGTGCCAGCAGCTTAGATCGGAGGGGCAATGAGCAGTTCTTC
TRBV12-3/TRBV12-4	12	-	TRBJ2-5	-	CASSSGLETQYF	TGTGCCAGCAGTAGCGGGTTGGAGACCCAGTACTTC
TRBV7-6	16	-	TRBJ2-5	-	CASSAVGAQAQETQYF	TGTGCCAGCAGCGCTGTAGGGGCGCAAGCTCAAGAGACCCAGTACTTC
TRBV28	17	TRBD2	TRBJ2-1	-	CASSQTLLAHSYNEQFF	TGTGCCAGCAGTCAAACCTTACTAGCGCACTCCTACAATGAGCAGTTCTTC
TRBV19	16	TRBD1	TRBJ2-2	once	CASSISATGGTGELFF	TGTGCCAGTAGTATATCCGCGACAGGGGGCACCGGGGAGCTGTTTTTT
TRBV18	16	TRBD2	TRBJ2-3	-	CASSPWTSGNTDTQYF	TGTGCCAGCTCACCCTGGACTAGCGGAAACACAGATACGCAGTATTTT
TRBV11-2	13	-	TRBJ1-1	-	CASSFLSNTEAFF	TGTGCCAGCAGCTTCCTCAGTAACACTGAAGCTTTCTTT
TRBV28	20	TRBD2	TRBJ2-1	-	CASSNPPWTSGLSSYNEQFF	TGTGCCAGCAGTAACCCCCCCTGGACTAGCGGTCTAAGCTCCTACAATGAGCAGTTCTTC
TRBV5-6	13	-	TRBJ1-5	-	CASSLVGNQPQHF	TGTGCCAGCAGCTTGGTAGGCAATCAGCCCCAGCATTTT
TRBV6-6	15	-	TRBJ1-2	once	CASSFPGQQNYGYTF	TGTGCCAGCAGTTTTCCGGGACAACAAAACTATGGCTACACCTTC
TRBV5-4	15	TRBD1	TRBJ2-4	once	CASSLDLGQKNIQYF	TGTGCCAGCAGCTTGGATTTGGGACAGAAAAACATTCAGTACTTC
TRBV19	15	-	TRBJ2-3	-	CASSFPGVGTDTQYF	TGTGCCAGTAGTTTTCCGGGAGTGGGCACAGATACGCAGTATTTT
TRBV5-8	15	-	TRBJ1-4	-	CASSHGRQSNEKLFF	TGTGCCAGCAGCCATGGACGACAGAGTAATGAAAAACTGTTTTTT
TRBV5-6	17	-	TRBJ1-2	-	CASSLTGPQGLAYGYTF	TGTGCCAGCAGCTTGACAGGCCCCCAGGGACTGGCCTATGGCTACACCTTC
TRBV11-1	15	TRBD1	TRBJ2-7	-	CASSTAGTGSYEQYF	TGTGCCAGCAGCACGGCCGGGACAGGGTCCTACGAGCAGTACTTC
TRBV4-3	14	-	TRBJ1-2	few	CASSQDRDINGYTF	TGCGCCAGCAGCCAAGACCGGGACATAAATGGCTACACCTTC
TRBV28	16	-	TRBJ1-5	few	CASSHRAAGGSQPQHF	TGTGCCAGCAGTCACCGGGCGGCGGGAGGGAGTCAGCCCCAGCATTTT
TRBV21-1	16	-	TRBJ2-2	-	CASYQPGTELTGELFF	TGTGCCAGCTACCAACCCGGGACAGAGCTCACCGGGGAGCTGTTTTTT
TRBV21-1	11	-	TRBJ1-1	-	CATRQNTEAFF	TGTGCCACTCGACAGAACACTGAAGCTTTCTTT
TRBV5-6	13	-	TRBJ1-1	-	CASSLRGYTEAFF	TGTGCCAGCAGCTTGCGGGGGTACACTGAAGCTTTCTTT
TRBV5-1	15	-	TRBJ2-7	once	CASSLAAVSSYEQYF	TGCGCCAGCAGCTTGGCCGCGGTAAGCTCCTACGAGCAGTACTTC
TRBV19	13	-	TRBJ1-2	-	CASSGRGNYGYTF	TGTGCCAGTAGTGGAAGGGGGAACTATGGCTACACCTTC
TRBV27	14	TRBD2	TRBJ2-3	-	CASSFRGGADTQYF	TGTGCCAGCAGTTTTCGGGGGGGGGCAGATACGCAGTATTTT
TRBV5-4	13	TRBD2	TRBJ2-1	-	CASSGGTSNEQFF	TGTGCCAGCAGCGGGGGGACTAGCAATGAGCAGTTCTTC
TRBV15	14	-	TRBJ2-7	many	CATSRDPETYEQYF	TGTGCCACCAGCAGAGACCCAGAAACCTACGAGCAGTACTTC
TRBV13	16	TRBD1	TRBJ2-2	-	CASSRKGQGGTGELFF	TGTGCCAGCAGCAGAAAAGGACAGGGAGGCACCGGGGAGCTGTTTTTT
TRBV11-2	15	-	TRBJ1-2	-	CASSSVGILAYGYTF	TGTGCCAGCAGCTCCGTCGGGATCTTGGCCTATGGCTACACCTTC
TRBV7-6	17	TRBD1	TRBJ1-4	-	CASSTDRDRGPNEKLFF	TGTGCCAGCAGTACCGACCGGGACAGGGGTCCTAATGAAAAACTGTTTTTT